This TCR beta chain was observed in a study of prognosis after radiotherapy for stage I lung cancer. Across the study: While about seven patients had squamous cell carcinoma tumors, the tumors of around twelve were adenocarcinoma. Regarding the study as a whole: Clone counts measured for unique TCRs fell after stereotactic body radiation therapy, median around 10,000 versus 6,900.

This clonotype has ten or more counts. What it binds is unknown. Two rounds of multiplex PCR amplified TCR beta CDR3 from genomic DNA. The first round of PCR was done with primers that matched each TRBV and TRBJ gene. In TCRdb, the multiplex PCR reads were re-called with MiXCR into one record per CDR3 protein. Found here are 11,000 to 15,000 distinct CDR3 sequences, about 37% of them singletons; the top ten hold more than 35%. Germline V gene sequence: CDR1 DFQATT, CDR2 SNEGSKA (reference sequence). The CDR3 sequence is 16 residues long. Between the trimmed V and J ends, which lost 4 bases and 0 bases, there was a span of 17 bases.

V usage is TRBV20-1 and J usage is TRBJ2-3, with a possible D match to TRBD1 (6 bases). The receptor was derived from a donor over 45 with non-small cell lung cancer. The specimen comprised PBMCs, sampled before or after stereotactic body radiation therapy (not recorded which). CDR3 nucleotides: TGCAGTGCTACGTCACATGAGGGGGATAGCACAGATACGCAGTATTTT. Translated, it gives CSATSHEGDSTDTQYF.